The rows below give T cell receptor beta chains drawn from one sample of a study of CD8+ T cells in alopecia areata. Produced via immunoSEQ multiplex PCR; TCRdb's table is partial and in-frame only. Found here are over 90,000 clones, 85% to 90% of them singletons; the top ten hold 11%. The sample here was CD8+ T cells sorted from blood, taken between weeks 30 and 35, from a patient treated with tofacitinib. The receptors were gathered from a human donor with alopecia areata. CDR3s include the opening cysteine and the closing phenylalanine or tryptophan. A D gene is named only where the DNA matches it firmly. Clone size appears in some rows only: once, few, many, or a class for an expanded clone.

len | d_gene | v_gene | abundance | CDR3aa
13 | - | TRBV4-1 | - | CASSQVEVETQYF
13 | - | TRBV9 | - | CASRTLGSDTQYF
16 | TRBD1 | TRBV29-1 | - | CSVEEGQGLMNTEAFF
16 | TRBD1 | TRBV7-8 | - | CASSLESGGMIQPQHF
14 | - | TRBV9 | - | CASSVAVADYEQYF
13 | - | TRBV2 | few | CATRGGRGTEAFF
16 | - | TRBV7-2 | - | CASSLDLIEGNYGYTF
13 | TRBD1 | TRBV19 | - | CASSIGTGNEQYF
14 | TRBD1 | TRBV4-1 | - | CASSLGRGQREQYF
15 | TRBD1 | TRBV29-1 | - | CSANSGTGIPYEQYF
20 | TRBD2 | TRBV27 | - | CASSPQALDWGRLASHEQYF
19 | TRBD2 | TRBV7-8 | few | CASSLESLASGSHWDTQYF
13 | - | TRBV9 | - | CASSGTSGNTIYF